The T cell receptor beta chain under discussion was sequenced for a study of blood T cell repertoires in COVID-19. Study as a whole: Spain, Italy and the United States supplied samples that represented acute and convalescent COVID-19.

Sequenced by immunoSEQ multiplex PCR; TCRdb stores in-frame clones only, minus some. The sample carries 150,000 to 160,000 clones, roughly 80% recorded once. Trimming at V came to 3 bases and at J to 11 bases, leaving 12 bases not matched to a gene. CDR1 is LGHNA and CDR2 is YNFKEQ in the germline V gene. The CDR3 is 16 residues long. The TCR originated in an older woman with acute or convalescent COVID-19. The chain employs TRBV4-2 and TRBJ1-6, with 8 bases lining up with TRBD1. Sequencing was done on a sample of peripheral blood. The DNA of the CDR3 is TGTGCCAGCAGCCAGCCGGGACAGGCGAACAGAACACCCCTCCACTTT. It translates to CASSQPGQANRTPLHF.